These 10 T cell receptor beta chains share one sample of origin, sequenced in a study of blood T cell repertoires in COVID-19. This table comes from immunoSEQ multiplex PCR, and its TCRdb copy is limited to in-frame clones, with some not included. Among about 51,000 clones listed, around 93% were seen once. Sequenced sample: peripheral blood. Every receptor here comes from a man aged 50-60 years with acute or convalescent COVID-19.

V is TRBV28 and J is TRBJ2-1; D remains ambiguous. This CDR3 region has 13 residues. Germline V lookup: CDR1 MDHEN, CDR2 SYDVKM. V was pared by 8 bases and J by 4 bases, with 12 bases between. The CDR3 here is CASLTFLYNEQFF. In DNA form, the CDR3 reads TGTGCCAGCTTGACATTTTTGTACAATGAGCAGTTCTTC.

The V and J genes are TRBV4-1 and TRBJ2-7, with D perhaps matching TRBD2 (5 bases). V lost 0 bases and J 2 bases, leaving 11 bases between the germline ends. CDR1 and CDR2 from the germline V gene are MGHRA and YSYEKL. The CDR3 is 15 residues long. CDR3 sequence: CASSQDRAGAYEQYF. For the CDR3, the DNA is TGCGCCAGCAGCCAAGATAGGGCCGGGGCCTACGAGCAGTACTTC.

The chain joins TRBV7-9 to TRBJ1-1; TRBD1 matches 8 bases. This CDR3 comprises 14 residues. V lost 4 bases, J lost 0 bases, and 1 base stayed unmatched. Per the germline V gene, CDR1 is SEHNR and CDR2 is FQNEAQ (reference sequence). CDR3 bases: TGTGCCAGCAGCTCAGGGGGCATGAACACTGAAGCTTTCTTT. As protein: CASSSGGMNTEAFF.

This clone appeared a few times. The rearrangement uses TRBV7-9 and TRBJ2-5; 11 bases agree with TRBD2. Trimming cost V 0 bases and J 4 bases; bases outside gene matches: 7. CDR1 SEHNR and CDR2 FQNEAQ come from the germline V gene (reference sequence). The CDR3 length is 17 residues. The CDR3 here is CASSLALAGGRGETQYF. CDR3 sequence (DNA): TGTGCCAGCAGCTTAGCCTTAGCGGGGGGGCGAGGAGAGACCCAGTACTTC.

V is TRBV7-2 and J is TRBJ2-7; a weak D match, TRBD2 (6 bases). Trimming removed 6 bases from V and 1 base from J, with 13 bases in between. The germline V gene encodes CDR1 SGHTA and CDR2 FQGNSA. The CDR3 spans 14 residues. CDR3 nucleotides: TGTGCCAGCAGGCCGTCCGGGAGTTCCTACGAGCAGTACTTC. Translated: CASRPSGSSYEQYF.

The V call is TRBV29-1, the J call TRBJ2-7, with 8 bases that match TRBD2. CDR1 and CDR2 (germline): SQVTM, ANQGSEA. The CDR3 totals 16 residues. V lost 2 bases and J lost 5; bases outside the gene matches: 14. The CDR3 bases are TGCAGCGTTGAACGTTCGGGGGGGCCGTTAAAAGACGAGCAGTACTTC. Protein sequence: CSVERSGGPLKDEQYF.

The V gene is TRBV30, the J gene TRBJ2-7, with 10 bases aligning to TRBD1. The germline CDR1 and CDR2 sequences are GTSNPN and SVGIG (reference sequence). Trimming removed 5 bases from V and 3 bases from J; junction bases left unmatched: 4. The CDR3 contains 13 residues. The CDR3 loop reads CAWADRGYYEQYF. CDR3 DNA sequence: TGTGCCTGGGCGGACAGGGGGTACTACGAGCAGTACTTC.

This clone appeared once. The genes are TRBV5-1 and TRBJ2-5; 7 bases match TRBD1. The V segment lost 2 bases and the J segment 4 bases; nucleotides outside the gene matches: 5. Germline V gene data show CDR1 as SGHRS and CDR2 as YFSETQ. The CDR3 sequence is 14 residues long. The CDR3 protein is CASSFTGAGETQYF. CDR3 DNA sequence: TGCGCCAGCAGCTTCACAGGGGCGGGAGAGACCCAGTACTTC.

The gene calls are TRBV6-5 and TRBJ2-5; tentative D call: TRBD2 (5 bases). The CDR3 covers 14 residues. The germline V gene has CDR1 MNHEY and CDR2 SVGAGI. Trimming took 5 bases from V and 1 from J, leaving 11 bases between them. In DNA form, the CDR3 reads TGTGCCAGCAGTCCCGGGATATCCCAAGAGACCCAGTACTTC. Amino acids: CASSPGISQETQYF.

The CDR3 DNA reads as TGTGCCAGTAGTAGGGGAGACAGGGCAGATACGCAGTATTTT. It yields the protein CASSRGDRADTQYF. V is TRBV19 and J is TRBJ2-3; 7 bases line up with TRBD1. CDR3 length equals 14 residues. Per germline, CDR1 LNHDA and CDR2 SQIVND (reference sequence). Trimming took 4 bases from V and 4 from J; bases not matched to a gene: 5.